The 20 T cell receptor beta chains below all came from one sample that was sequenced in a study of pediatric ulcerative colitis. TCRdb keeps only in-frame clones here, not all; method: immunoSEQ multiplex PCR. Of around 30,000 clones in the sample, roughly 86% were seen once. The sample taken for sequencing was blood. The receptors come from a boy between 5 and 17 years old with severe ulcerative colitis.

The chain combines TRBV15 with TRBJ2-2; no clear D gene. The V and J ends lost 3 bases and 5 bases respectively, with 10 bases between them. Germline V CDR1 and CDR2: LNHNV, YYDKDF (reference sequence). This CDR3 comprises 14 residues. CDR3 protein: CATSSDRRTGELFF. DNA for the CDR3: TGTGCCACCAGCAGCGACCGCCGAACCGGGGAGCTGTTTTTT. The full variable domain, with the rest looked up from reference TRBV15 and TRBJ2-2, is DAMVIQNPRYQVTQFGKPVTLSCSQTLNHNVMYWYQQKSSQAPKLLFHYYDKDFNNEADTPDNFQSRRPNTSFCFLDIRSPGLGDTAMYLCATSSDRRTGELFFGEGSRLTVL.

The gene calls are TRBV2 and TRBJ2-3; a possible D gene is TRBD1 (5 bases). The CDR3 runs to 14 residues. Trimming removed 3 bases from V and 1 base from J, with 8 bases in between. Germline CDR1 and CDR2: SNHLY and FYNNEI. The CDR3 nucleotides are TGTGCCAGCAGTGAGGACATAGGCACAGATACGCAGTATTTT. This gives the protein CASSEDIGTDTQYF.

The genes are TRBV2 and TRBJ2-3; D gene unclear. CDR1 SNHLY and CDR2 FYNNEI come from the germline V gene. This CDR3 spans 16 amino acids. V lost 3 bases, J lost 0 bases, and 13 bases lay in between. The CDR3 sequence is CASSERVGRSTDTQYF. The DNA for the CDR3 is TGTGCCAGCAGTGAGAGAGTGGGCAGAAGCACAGATACGCAGTATTTT.

This clone was found once. The chain carries TRBV11-2 and TRBJ1-1, with unresolved D. The CDR3 spans 14 residues. The germline V gene has CDR1 SGHAT and CDR2 FQNNGV. Trimming left V 0 bases short and J 6 bases short, with 11 bases between. In DNA, the CDR3 is TGTGCCAGCAGCTTAGATGTCGGCGGGGCTGAAGCTTTCTTT. As protein: CASSLDVGGAEAFF.

This chain joins TRBV5-4 and TRBJ2-7; no clear D. CDR1 is SGHNT, CDR2 YYREEE, per germline (reference sequence). The ends were cut back, 7 bases at V and 3 bases at J, with 17 bases in the middle. The CDR3 runs to 14 residues. For the CDR3, the DNA is TGTGCCAGCTCCCTCGCCTCCTCCGTCTACGAGCAGTACTTC. Translated, it gives CASSLASSVYEQYF.

The chain couples TRBV5-5 to TRBJ1-1; the D gene is possibly TRBD1 (6 bases). The ends were cut back, 4 bases at V and 1 base at J, with 11 bases in the middle. This CDR3 is built from 14 residues. CDR1 and CDR2 from the germline V gene are SGHKS and YYEKEE (reference sequence). CDR3 DNA: TGTGCCAGCAGCACCAGGGGACAGAACACTGAAGCTTTCTTT. It is translated as CASSTRGQNTEAFF.

A few counts support this clone. This sequence joins TRBV21-1 and TRBJ2-2. TRBV21-1 is labeled a pseudogene. This CDR3 has 13 amino acids. Here the CDR3 DNA reads TGTGCCAGCAGCAAGGACGCCACCGGGGAGCTGTTTTTT. Protein product: CASSKDATGELFF.

The rearrangement joins TRBV10-2 to TRBJ1-2, with 8 bases aligning to TRBD1. The CDR3 runs 15 residues. Germline CDR1 WSHSY, CDR2 SAAADI. The junction had 12 bases not matched to a gene; V was cut back by 8 bases and J by 4 bases. CDR3 protein: CASEGRTGRIYGYTF. DNA for the CDR3: TGCGCCAGCGAAGGGCGGACAGGGAGGATCTATGGCTACACCTTC.

The gene calls are TRBV7-2 and TRBJ1-1; D is undetermined. Trimming shortened V by 5 bases and J by 5 bases, and 12 bases separated the two germline ends. The length of the CDR3 is 13 residues. Germline loops: CDR1 SGHTA, CDR2 FQGNSA. The CDR3 DNA reads as TGTGCCAGCAGCAAAGAGATCGGAACTGAAGCTTTCTTT. It encodes CASSKEIGTEAFF.

CDR3 residues: CATSTGAGANVLTF. DNA for the CDR3: TGTGCCACCTCCACGGGGGCCGGGGCCAACGTCCTGACTTTC. V gene TRBV19 combines with J gene TRBJ2-6; D is tentatively TRBD1 or TRBD2 (6 bases each). The CDR3 is 14 amino acids. V lost 10 bases to trimming and J lost 4 bases, with 14 bases between them. In germline, CDR1 is LNHDA, CDR2 SQIVND (reference sequence).

This sequence joins TRBV6-5 and TRBJ2-7; 7 nucleotides agree with TRBD2. The germline V gene has CDR1 MNHEY and CDR2 SVGAGI. This CDR3 is 15 amino acids long. V dropped 5 bases and J dropped 0; count of bases not matched to a gene: 7. The CDR3 nucleotides are TGTGCCAGCAGTCTCTCGACTAGCAGCTCCTACGAGCAGTACTTC. Translation: CASSLSTSSSYEQYF.

The J gene is TRBJ1-1, the V gene TRBV5-4; D unresolved. Germline V gene data show CDR1 as SGHNT and CDR2 as YYREEE (reference sequence). Trimming left V 0 bases short and J 4 bases short, with 13 bases between. The CDR3 runs to 15 residues. CDR3 nucleotides: TGTGCCAGCAGCTTGGGCGCCCCGGGGAGCACTGAAGCTTTCTTT. Translated: CASSLGAPGSTEAFF.

This clone occurred once. The chain recombines TRBV21-1 with TRBJ1-2; the D call of TRBD1 is as the table states it, not checked on the DNA. TRBV21-1 is a recognized pseudogene. The CDR3 extends over 13 amino acids. CDR3 coding DNA: TGTGCCAGCACCCTAGGGGGCCTCTATGGCTACACCTTC. Residues: CASTLGGLYGYTF.

V gene TRBV4-3 combines with J gene TRBJ2-2, with 7 positions matching TRBD1. The CDR3 covers 20 residues. V trimming: 4 bases; J trimming: 1 base; junction bases outside the gene matches: 18. Germline assignment: CDR1 LGHNA and CDR2 YSLEER. The CDR3 here is CASSPFGAGRGIVNTGELFF. CDR3 DNA sequence: TGCGCCAGCAGCCCCTTTGGCGCCGGCAGGGGGATAGTGAACACCGGGGAGCTGTTTTTT.

The gene calls are TRBV20-1 and TRBJ1-2; tentatively, D is TRBD1 (5 bases). Germline CDR1 reads DFQATT; CDR2 reads SNEGSKA (reference sequence). The CDR3 consists of 11 residues. CDR3 protein: CSLREGYGYTF. CDR3 nucleotides: TGCAGCTTAAGAGAGGGGTATGGCTACACCTTC.

The chain joins TRBV9 to TRBJ1-1; no clear D. Germline lookup yields CDR1 SGDLS and CDR2 YYNGEE. Between the trimmed V and J ends, which lost 0 bases and 0 bases, there was a span of 9 bases. This CDR3 region has 15 residues. The CDR3 region is CASSVADTLNTEAFF. Written as DNA, the CDR3 is TGTGCCAGCAGCGTAGCAGACACCTTGAACACTGAAGCTTTCTTT.

This clone has only one observation. The chain employs TRBV29-1 and TRBJ2-6, with a possible D match to TRBD1 (6 bases). This CDR3 spans 21 amino acids. CDR1 is SQVTM and CDR2 is ANQGSEA in the germline V gene. The V gene lost 4 bases and the J gene lost 0 bases, with 28 bases spanning the gap. CDR3 sequence reads: CSVGYEGVTREKSSGANVLTF. In nucleotides, the CDR3 is TGCAGCGTTGGGTATGAGGGGGTTACACGGGAAAAGAGCTCTGGGGCCAACGTCCTGACTTTC.

CDR3 in amino acids: CASSQDAGATYEQYF. The CDR3 nucleotides are TGCGCCAGCAGCCAAGACGCGGGGGCGACCTACGAGCAGTACTTC. This sequence joins TRBV5-1 and TRBJ2-7, with D perhaps TRBD2 (7 bases). This CDR3 contains 15 residues. Germline V lookup: CDR1 SGHRS, CDR2 YFSETQ. V lost 4 bases and J lost 2, with 16 bases in between.

The chain is built from TRBV5-1 and TRBJ1-4, with D unresolved. Germline assignment: CDR1 SGHRS and CDR2 YFSETQ. V gave up 1 base and J gave up 5 bases, with 12 bases separating them. The CDR3 loop spans 15 amino acids. CDR3 DNA sequence: TGCGCCAGCAGCTTGAGCACCGGCCGGAATGAAAAACTGTTTTTT. Translated: CASSLSTGRNEKLFF.

The rearrangement uses TRBV7-2 and TRBJ1-3, with D maybe TRBD1 (6 bases). Deletions cut 6 bases from V and 1 base from J, with 10 bases between. CDR1 is SGHTA, CDR2 FQGNSA, per germline. The CDR3 length is 14 residues. The DNA for the CDR3 is TGTGCCAGCAGTTCGGACAGTTCTGGAAACACCATATATTTT. It is translated as CASSSDSSGNTIYF.